The next 30 T cell receptor beta chains were all read from a single sample in a study of molecular identifiers for immune sequencing clone quantification. TCRdb itself ran the PCR reads through MiXCR, one entry per CDR3 protein. The sample lists roughly 320,000 distinct CDR3 sequences, 24% occurring once. Material: naive CD8+ T cells from blood, with Jurkat cell RNA spiked in. Sample subset: FACS-sorted CD8+CD4-CCR7+CD45RA+ naive T cells. Receptors were obtained from a human donor in good health. Some libraries in this study had Jurkat cell RNA spiked in.

This clonotype appeared a few times. Possible read error: a much larger clone is one base away. The chain uses TRBV29-1 and TRBJ2-3; D is ambiguous. The DNA end lines up better with TRBJ1-5; the J call may be wrong. Germline loops: CDR1 SQVTM, CDR2 ANQGSEA. CDR3 length: 11 residues. CDR3 coding DNA: TGCAGCGTTGACGATACAGATACGCAGCATTTT. Translation: CSVDDTDTQHF.

This clonotype has a count of ten or more. The chain links TRBV4-2 to TRBJ2-7; 8 nucleotides agree with TRBD1. V was pared by 0 bases and J by 7 bases, with 8 bases of the junction left unmatched. Germline-derived CDR1 and CDR2 are LGHNA and YNFKEQ. This CDR3 is 15 amino acids long. The CDR3 sequence: CASSQDAGGAGEQYF. The DNA of the CDR3 is TGTGCCAGCAGCCAAGATGCAGGGGGCGCGGGGGAGCAGTACTTC.

On this clonotype: Since a much larger clone is just one base distant, this may be a read error. The chain has TRBV5-4 and TRBJ2-3, with 11 bases that match TRBD2. The CDR3 totals 16 residues. Per the germline V gene, CDR1 is SGHNT and CDR2 is YYREEE (reference sequence). As DNA, the CDR3 is TGTGCCAACAGCTTGGAGGGACTAGCGGACACAGATACGCAGTATTTT. It encodes CANSLEGLADTDTQYF.

Comment on this clonotype: This may be a read error, as it is one base from a much larger clone. The rearrangement joins TRBV29-1 to TRBJ2-1; D possibly uses TRBD1 or TRBD2 (5 bases each). Germline lookup yields CDR1 SQVTM and CDR2 ANQGSEA. V was pared by 4 bases and J by 9 bases, with 7 bases between. The CDR3 is 10 amino acids. CDR3 DNA: TGCAGCGTTGGGGGGAGTGAGCAGTTCTTC. It translates to CSVGGSEQFF.

This clonotype has only a few counts. This rearrangement joins TRBV6-1 to TRBJ2-6; 8 bases fit TRBD1. The CDR3 extends over 17 amino acids. The V gene's germline CDR1 is MNHNS and CDR2 SASEGT. Trimming cost V 7 bases and J 0 bases; bases outside gene matches: 8. The chain's CDR3 is CASIWGDRLSGANVLTF. CDR3 DNA: TGTGCCAGCATATGGGGGGACAGGCTCTCTGGGGCCAACGTCCTGACTTTC.

J is TRBJ2-3 and V is TRBV6-2 or TRBV6-3; TRBD2 matches at 7 bases. The CDR3 is made up of 16 amino acids. Germline CDR1 MNHEY, CDR2 SVGEGT. V trimming: 2 bases; J trimming: 3 bases; junction bases outside the gene matches: 8. The CDR3 region has the DNA TGTGCCAGCAGTTACCAAGGACTAGATGGGACAGATACGCAGTATTTT. Encoded protein: CASSYQGLDGTDTQYF.

This clonotype occurred a few times. The CDR3 DNA follows: TGTGCCAGCAGTTACAGGGGGGGATACGAGCAGTACTTC. This encodes CASSYRGGYEQYF. The genes are TRBV6-5 and TRBJ2-7; D may be TRBD2 (7 bases). The CDR3 has 13 amino acids. Germline assignment: CDR1 MNHEY and CDR2 SVGAGI. Between the trimmed V and J ends, which lost 2 bases and 4 bases, there was a span of 9 bases.

As to this clonotype: This may be a read error: a much more frequent sequence differs by one nucleotide. The limits of the CDR3 on the DNA are not certain, so only TCRdb's listed CDR3 is given. This chain uses TRBV20-1 with TRBJ1-1; the table names TRBD1, a call not compared with the DNA. In germline, CDR1 is DFQATT, CDR2 SNEGSKA (reference sequence). The CDR3 region is 13 residues in length, termini included. The CDR3 sequence: CSARWGGGTEALF.

This clonotype was recorded at least ten times. This sequence joins TRBV7-2 and TRBJ1-1, with TRBD1 identical over 9 bases. V dropped 5 bases and J dropped 5; count of bases not matched to a gene: 9. CDR3 size: 15 residues. CDR1 is SGHTA, CDR2 FQGNSA, per germline. In DNA form, the CDR3 reads TGTGCCAGCAGCCCGACAACAGGGGGCATAACTGAAGCTTTCTTT. This gives the protein CASSPTTGGITEAFF.

This clonotype was picked up one time. The conserved phenylalanine or tryptophan normally closing the CDR3 is absent here, so this likely arose from a read error. V gene TRBV7-9 combines with J gene TRBJ1-5; perhaps TRBD1 as D (6 bases). Germline values: CDR1 SEHNR, CDR2 FQNEAQ (reference sequence). The CDR3 is 13 amino acids. CDR3 region: CASSRDIDQRQHV. The DNA of the CDR3 is TGTGCCAGCAGTAGGGACATTGATCAGCGCCAGCATGTT.

The table lists this clonotype with a count of one. This may arise from a read error, as a much more abundant clone is one base away. The chain joins TRBV5-1 to TRBJ2-5; 10 bases map to TRBD1. The CDR3 length is 16 residues. CDR1 is SGHRS, CDR2 YFSETQ, per germline. CDR3 sequence (DNA): TGCGCCAGCAGCTTGGCGGACAGGGGGAACCATGAGACCCAGTACTTC. Translated, it gives CASSLADRGNHETQYF.

The chain has TRBV10-1 and TRBJ2-7; 8 bases are shared with TRBD1. This CDR3 spans 11 amino acids. The germline V gene encodes CDR1 WNHNN and CDR2 SYGVQD (reference sequence). Losses at the gene ends were 8 bases for V and 5 bases for J; bases not matched to a gene: 2. CDR3: CASGQGHEQYF. CDR3 sequence (DNA): TGCGCCAGCGGACAGGGCCACGAGCAGTACTTC.

This clonotype came up many times. V usage is TRBV5-1 and J usage is TRBJ2-7, with a possible D match to TRBD2 (5 bases). Germline V CDR1 and CDR2: SGHRS, YFSETQ. This CDR3 comprises 13 residues. Trimming pared 3 bases from V and 2 bases from J, leaving 9 bases between. The CDR3 sequence is CASSWGATYEQYF. The CDR3, as DNA: TGCGCCAGCAGCTGGGGAGCTACCTACGAGCAGTACTTC. The variable domain in full, completed from reference TRBV5-1 and TRBJ2-7, reads KAGVTQTPRYLIKTRGQQVTLSCSPISGHRSVSWYQQTPGQGLQFLFEYFSETQRNKGNFPGRFSGRQFSNSRSEMNVSTLELGDSALYLCASSWGATYEQYFGPGTRLTVT.

The chain joins TRBV11-2 to TRBJ2-7, with TRBD2 identical over 11 bases. V lost 5 bases, J lost 2 bases, and 5 bases stayed unmatched. The CDR3 extends over 15 amino acids. Germline-derived CDR1 and CDR2 are SGHAT and FQNNGV. CDR3 coding DNA: TGTGCCAGCAGCCCACGGACTAGCGGGCCCTACGAGCAGTACTTC. Its protein product is CASSPRTSGPYEQYF.

This clonotype was counted between two and nine times. This chain joins TRBV2 and TRBJ2-7; no reliable D call. With 5 bases removed from V and 4 bases from J, the gap between germline ends came to 18 bases. The CDR3 loop spans 15 amino acids. The germline V gene encodes CDR1 SNHLY and CDR2 FYNNEI. The CDR3 DNA follows: TGTGCCAGCAGTTCCCTCCTAGACTCGCGGTACGAGCAGTACTTC. This encodes CASSSLLDSRYEQYF.

The chain has TRBV27 and TRBJ2-3; D is unclear. Trimming left V 8 bases short and J 7 bases short, with 10 bases between. The CDR3 consists of 11 residues. Germline CDR1 and CDR2: MNHEY and SMNVEV (reference sequence). The CDR3 sequence is CASQYGHTQYF. In DNA form, the CDR3 reads TGTGCCAGCCAATATGGACATACGCAGTATTTT.

This chain links TRBV30 with TRBJ1-1; D gene uncertain. The length of the CDR3 is 13 residues. Trimming pared 5 bases from V and 3 bases from J, leaving 13 bases between. Germline CDR1 is GTSNPN and CDR2 is SVGIG (reference sequence). The CDR3, as DNA: TGTGCCTGGGAACCTCAGAAGGACACTGAAGCTTTCTTT. This codes for CAWEPQKDTEAFF.

The sample holds many counts of this clonotype. The V gene is TRBV20-1, the J gene TRBJ1-1; the match to TRBD1 covers 10 bases. This CDR3 contains 15 residues. Losses at the gene ends were 6 bases for V and 4 bases for J; bases not matched to a gene: 11. Germline V gene data show CDR1 as DFQATT and CDR2 as SNEGSKA (reference sequence). CDR3: CSAVGTGAKITEAFF. The CDR3 region has the DNA TGCAGTGCCGTGGGGACAGGGGCGAAAATCACTGAAGCTTTCTTT.

This clonotype was counted only a few times. This sequence joins TRBV7-9 and TRBJ2-3; perhaps TRBD2 as D (6 bases). The CDR3 contains 16 residues. V lost 3 bases and J 3 bases, leaving 16 bases between the germline ends. Germline CDR1 is SEHNR and CDR2 is FQNEAQ (reference sequence). The CDR3 coding sequence is TGTGCCAGCAGCTTCACCGGGACTTCAGAGACAGATACGCAGTATTTT. This gives the protein CASSFTGTSETDTQYF.

As concerns this clonotype: This may come from a read error, since a much larger clone is one base off. This likely comes from a read error, as the CDR3 has no conserved phenylalanine or tryptophan at its end. The chain has TRBV5-1 and TRBJ1-6; TRBD1 aligns across 11 bases. The CDR3 consists of 14 residues. Germline trimming cut 4 bases from V and 8 bases from J; bases unmatched to any gene: 2. Per germline, CDR1 SGHRS and CDR2 YFSETQ. CDR3 sequence (DNA): TGCGCCAGCAGCGTGGGACAGGGGGATTCACCCCTCCACATT. Translating it yields CASSVGQGDSPLHI.

V gene TRBV6-5 combines with J gene TRBJ2-7; D ambiguous. V shed 2 bases and J shed 2 bases, with 16 bases lying between them. This CDR3 spans 16 amino acids. CDR1 MNHEY and CDR2 SVGAGI come from the germline V gene. The CDR3, as DNA: TGTGCCAGCAGTTACAGTAGCCCGACACCCCCCTACGAGCAGTACTTC. Its translation: CASSYSSPTPPYEQYF.

The chain carries TRBV14 and TRBJ2-3; possibly TRBD2 for D (6 bases). Trimming pared 1 base from V and 1 base from J, leaving 12 bases between. Germline lookup yields CDR1 SGHDN and CDR2 FVKESK. The CDR3 covers 16 residues. Here the CDR3 reads CASSQVAGGGTDTQYF. CDR3 coding DNA: TGTGCCAGCAGCCAAGTGGCAGGAGGGGGCACAGATACGCAGTATTTT.

This chain connects TRBV4-1 to TRBJ2-1; 13 nucleotides align to TRBD2. Germline loops: CDR1 MGHRA, CDR2 YSYEKL. The V and J ends lost 4 bases and 7 bases, in that order; junction bases with no gene match: 4. The CDR3 totals 15 residues. In DNA form, the CDR3 reads TGCGCCAGCAGCCGGACTAGCGGGAGTAGTAATGAGCAGTTCTTC. The encoded protein is CASSRTSGSSNEQFF.

In this sample, this clonotype turned up many times. The chain links TRBV13 to TRBJ1-2; D gene unclear. V lost 5 bases and J 0 bases, leaving 10 bases between the germline ends. CDR1 and CDR2 (germline): PRHDT, FYEKMQ (reference sequence). CDR3 size: 14 residues. The CDR3 region is CASSPQKTNYGYTF. In nucleotides, the CDR3 is TGTGCCAGCAGCCCCCAGAAAACTAACTATGGCTACACCTTC.

This clonotype was counted only a few times. The rearrangement joins TRBV7-6 to TRBJ2-1, with D possibly being TRBD2 (5 bases). CDR3 length: 13 amino acids. The V gene's germline CDR1 is SGHVS and CDR2 FNYEAQ. The V end lost 4 bases, the J end lost 6 bases, and 10 bases lay between the germline ends. DNA of the CDR3: TGTGCCAGCAGCTGGCGGGCAGGCAATGAGCAGTTCTTC. It yields the protein CASSWRAGNEQFF.

The sample holds many counts of this clonotype. The V call is TRBV28, the J call TRBJ2-5; 7 bases fit TRBD1. This CDR3 has 16 amino acids. CDR1 is MDHEN, CDR2 SYDVKM, per germline. V gave up 5 bases and J gave up 5 bases; unmatched junction bases: 14. As DNA, the CDR3 is TGTGCCAGCAGTATTCCGAGACAGGGAACGAGGGAGACCCAGTACTTC. It yields the protein CASSIPRQGTRETQYF. Full variable domain (remainder filled in from reference TRBV28 and TRBJ2-5): DVKVTQSSRYLVKRTGEKVFLECVQDMDHENMFWYRQDPGLGLRLIYFSYDVKMKEKGDIPEGYSVSREKKERFSLILESASTNQTSMYLCASSIPRQGTRETQYFGPGTRLLVL.

This clonotype was counted at least ten times. The V gene is TRBV12-3 or TRBV12-4, the J gene TRBJ2-3; 11 bases are a match to TRBD1. J gave up 6 bases and V 5 bases, and 7 bases lay outside the gene matches. The CDR3 runs to 15 residues. The CDR3 protein is CASSPQDRGRDTQYF. As DNA, the CDR3 is TGTGCCAGCAGTCCTCAGGACAGGGGGCGGGATACGCAGTATTTT.

CDR3 nucleotide sequence: TGTGCCAGCAGCTTATACATGGGACCCAGCACAGATACGCAGTATTTT. Its translation is CASSLYMGPSTDTQYF. The chain joins TRBV7-6 to TRBJ2-3; D may be TRBD1 or TRBD2 (5 bases each). This CDR3 contains 16 residues. Trimming removed 2 bases at V and 0 bases at J, with 12 bases between. Germline V CDR1 and CDR2: SGHVS, FNYEAQ.

This clonotype was seen many times. The CDR3 DNA follows: TGTGCCAGCAGCCCGGACAGGCTTTCGGACGAGCAGTACTTC. Protein: CASSPDRLSDEQYF. J is TRBJ2-7 and V is TRBV9; 7 bases agree with TRBD1. The length of the CDR3 is 14 residues. Germline trimming cut 4 bases from V and 5 bases from J; bases unmatched to any gene: 9. The V gene's germline CDR1 is SGDLS and CDR2 YYNGEE.

This clonotype showed up many times. The CDR3 loop is CASSFTGLANQPQHF. For the CDR3, the DNA is TGTGCCAGCAGTTTTACCGGGCTAGCTAATCAGCCCCAGCATTTT. This chain connects TRBV28 to TRBJ1-5, with D uncertain. Germline loops: CDR1 MDHEN, CDR2 SYDVKM. The CDR3 runs 15 residues. Trimming cost V 3 bases and J 4 bases, with 13 bases left between them.